Shown below are 25 T cell receptor beta chains from a single sample sequenced in a study of blood T cell repertoires in COVID-19. Profiling relied on immunoSEQ multiplex PCR, and the TCRdb table lists in-frame clones only, not all of them. The sample consists of over 200,000 clones, 70% to 90% of them appearing once. Sequenced sample: peripheral blood. All receptors come from a young woman who had recovered from COVID-19.

This chain connects TRBV4-2 to TRBJ2-1, with 12 positions matching TRBD2. The CDR3 is 17 amino acids. Germline CDR1 LGHNA, CDR2 YNFKEQ. J was trimmed by 3 bases and V by 1 base; bases with no gene match: 4. The CDR3 DNA follows: TGTGCCAGCAGCCAAGCCCCTAGCGGGAGGGACTACAATGAGCAGTTCTTC. It specifies CASSQAPSGRDYNEQFF.

V usage is TRBV4-3 and J usage is TRBJ2-7; 8 bases are a match to TRBD2. The length of the CDR3 is 14 residues. Germline V CDR1 and CDR2: LGHNA, YSLEER. V trimming: 4 bases; J trimming: 7 bases; junction bases outside the gene matches: 9. In nucleotides, the CDR3 is TGCGCCAGCAGCCTGCTGGCGGGAGGCCGAGAGCAGTACTTC. Its translation: CASSLLAGGREQYF.

V and J are TRBV7-2 and TRBJ2-1, with TRBD2 as a possible D gene (6 bases). Germline CDR1 SGHTA, CDR2 FQGNSA. The CDR3 runs 14 residues. With 1 base removed from V and 7 bases from J, the gap between germline ends came to 11 bases. The CDR3 nucleotides read TGTGCCAGCAGCTTAGACCGGGGGTTAAATGAGCAGTTCTTC. Protein product: CASSLDRGLNEQFF.

The CDR3 DNA reads as TGTGCCATCAGTGAGTCAATTCAGGGCGGAACAGATACGCAGTATTTT. It translates to CAISESIQGGTDTQYF. This rearrangement joins TRBV10-3 to TRBJ2-3; possible D gene TRBD1, 5 bases. This CDR3 comprises 16 residues. Germline V gene data show CDR1 as ENHRY and CDR2 as SYGVKD. V was pared by 0 bases and J by 3 bases, with 13 bases between.

The genes are TRBV25-1 and TRBJ2-5, with 7 bases identical to TRBD2. Germline loops: CDR1 MGHDK, CDR2 SYGVNS. The CDR3 runs 15 residues. V shed 5 bases and J 0 bases; nucleotides not matched to a gene: 6. The CDR3 nucleotides are TGTGCCAGCAGTCGGTATAGCGGGTACCAAGAGACCCAGTACTTC. Its protein is CASSRYSGYQETQYF.

The sample holds one count of this clone. The J gene is TRBJ2-7, the V gene TRBV29-1, with 8 bases matching TRBD1. Unmatched junction bases numbered 11, after V lost 5 bases and J lost 5 bases. CDR1 is SQVTM, CDR2 ANQGSEA, per germline. CDR3 length: 14 residues. CDR3 DNA sequence: TGCAGCGTTAATGGGGGAGACAGGGGCCACGAGCAGTACTTC. Translation gives CSVNGGDRGHEQYF.

The J gene is TRBJ2-2, the V gene TRBV14; possibly TRBD2 for D (5 bases). This CDR3 has 16 residues. The germline gives CDR1 SGHDN, CDR2 FVKESK. V lost 0 bases and J lost 8, with 16 bases in between. Here the CDR3 DNA reads TGTGCCAGCAGCCAAGACCTAGCCCCTGCCACGGGGGAGCTGTTTTTT. It yields the protein CASSQDLAPATGELFF. Drawing the rest from reference TRBV14 and TRBJ2-2, the complete variable domain is EAGVTQFPSHSVIEKGQTVTLRCDPISGHDNLYWYRRVMGKEIKFLLHFVKESKQDESGMPNNRFLAERTGGTYSTLKVQPAELEDSGVYFCASSQDLAPATGELFFGEGSRLTVL.

In regard to this clone: The sample carries other DNA sequences with the same CDR3. The rearrangement uses TRBV4-1 and TRBJ1-1, with no clear D. There are 15 residues in the CDR3. The germline V gene has CDR1 MGHRA and CDR2 YSYEKL. V was trimmed by 0 bases and J by 0 bases, leaving 8 bases between them. The CDR3 sequence: CASSQDRGMNTEAFF. CDR3 in DNA: TGCGCCAGCAGCCAAGATCGCGGGATGAACACTGAAGCTTTCTTT.

J is TRBJ1-2 and V is TRBV28; D is ambiguous. Germline CDR1 is MDHEN and CDR2 is SYDVKM. CDR3 length: 13 residues. V was cut by 7 bases and J by 8 bases, with 17 bases left in between. The CDR3 nucleotides read TGTGCCAGCACCTCCCGGGGAGGGAACGGCTACACCTTC. It codes for CASTSRGGNGYTF.

The chain uses TRBV5-4 and TRBJ2-1; a weak D match, TRBD2 (6 bases). V gave up 4 bases and J gave up 5 bases, with 16 bases separating them. This CDR3 is built from 15 residues. CDR1 and CDR2 (germline): SGHNT, YYREEE (reference sequence). DNA of the CDR3: TGTGCCAGCAGCGCACCGGGACTGGGAGACAATGAGCAGTTCTTC. This gives the protein CASSAPGLGDNEQFF. Filled out from reference TRBV5-4 and TRBJ2-1, the complete variable domain reads ETGVTQSPTHLIKTRGQQVTLRCSSQSGHNTVSWYQQALGQGPQFIFQYYREEENGRGNFPPRFSGLQFPNYSSELNVNALELDDSALYLCASSAPGLGDNEQFFGPGTRLTVL.

V is TRBV6-2 or TRBV6-3 and J is TRBJ2-7; D gene unclear. The length of the CDR3 is 18 residues. Trimming removed 2 bases at V and 0 bases at J, with 20 bases between. CDR1 is MNHEY, CDR2 SVGEGT, per germline. The DNA of the CDR3 is TGTGCCAGCAGTTACCCCACCATTCGAACTTCCCGCTCCTACGAGCAGTACTTC. Amino acid sequence: CASSYPTIRTSRSYEQYF.

CDR3 residues: CASTREPNTGELFF. The DNA for the CDR3 is TGTGCCAGTACGCGGGAGCCCAACACCGGGGAGCTGTTTTTT. The chain has TRBV7-3 and TRBJ2-2; TRBD2 agrees at 7 bases. V gave up 9 bases and J gave up 2 bases; unmatched junction bases: 6. Germline CDR1 and CDR2: SGHTA and FQGTGA. This CDR3 has 14 residues. Based on the CDR3 plus reference TRBV7-3 and TRBJ2-2, the full variable domain is GAGVSQTPSNKVTEKGKYVELRCDPISGHTALYWYRQSLGQGPEFLIYFQGTGAADDSGLPNDRFFAVRPEGSVSTLKIQRTERGDSAVYLCASTREPNTGELFFGEGSRLTVL.

The CDR3 protein is CASSDGLSWYEQYF. The CDR3 nucleotides read TGTGCCAGCAGTGACGGGCTCTCTTGGTACGAGCAGTACTTC. This chain links TRBV6-4 with TRBJ2-7; D unclear. Germline lookup yields CDR1 MRHNA and CDR2 SNTAGT. The V end was cut by 2 bases, the J end by 4 bases, with 12 bases between. There are 14 residues in the CDR3.

The CDR3 DNA follows: TGTGCCTCGCGGGGTTCAGAGACCCAGTACTTC. Encoded protein: CASRGSETQYF. J is TRBJ2-5 and V is TRBV30, with D perhaps matching TRBD2 (6 bases). CDR3 size: 11 residues. Deletions cut 7 bases from V and 4 bases from J, with 10 bases between. Germline loops: CDR1 GTSNPN, CDR2 SVGIG (reference sequence).

The sample holds one count of this clone. This chain links TRBV19 with TRBJ2-4; TRBD2 matches 7 bases. V dropped 4 bases and J dropped 5; count of bases not matched to a gene: 5. Germline CDR1 LNHDA, CDR2 SQIVND (reference sequence). The CDR3 is made up of 14 amino acids. In DNA, the CDR3 is TGTGCCAGTAGTAGGTCAGGGAGGGAAAACATTCAGTACTTC. Translating it yields CASSRSGRENIQYF.

This chain uses TRBV28 with TRBJ2-3, with D perhaps TRBD1 (6 bases). CDR3 length equals 16 residues. The germline V gene encodes CDR1 MDHEN and CDR2 SYDVKM. V lost 3 bases and J lost 2, with 15 bases in between. CDR3 bases: TGTGCCAGCAGTTTTATATGGGACAAGACCACAGATACGCAGTATTTT. Encoded protein: CASSFIWDKTTDTQYF.

About this clone itself: The identical CDR3 is also encoded by other nucleotide sequences in the sample. The rearrangement uses TRBV6-5 and TRBJ1-1; D uncertain. Trimming stripped 4 bases from V and 4 bases from J, with 7 bases between. CDR1 and CDR2 from the germline V gene are MNHEY and SVGAGI. This CDR3 comprises 12 residues. The CDR3 nucleotides read TGTGCCAGCAGTTTGCCGGGCACTGAAGCTTTCTTT. Its protein product is CASSLPGTEAFF.

The genes are TRBV11-2 and TRBJ1-2; the D gene is possibly TRBD1 (5 bases). Germline loops: CDR1 SGHAT, CDR2 FQNNGV. V was trimmed by 3 bases and J by 8 bases, leaving 19 bases between them. This CDR3 is 15 amino acids long. The CDR3: CASSFSRDQTPGYTF. CDR3 coding DNA: TGTGCCAGCAGCTTCTCCAGGGATCAGACGCCGGGCTACACCTTC.

This chain uses TRBV7-2 with TRBJ1-2; D ambiguous. Germline V gene sequence: CDR1 SGHTA, CDR2 FQGNSA. V was trimmed by 1 base and J by 5 bases, leaving 11 bases between them. The length of the CDR3 is 14 residues. CDR3 protein: CASSLDAGAYGYTF. CDR3 nucleotide sequence: TGTGCCAGCAGCTTAGATGCAGGCGCGTATGGCTACACCTTC.

The V call is TRBV15, the J call TRBJ1-4, with D possibly being TRBD1 (5 bases). The CDR3 length is 16 residues. The V gene lost 4 bases and the J gene lost 8 bases, with 20 bases spanning the gap. CDR1 is LNHNV, CDR2 YYDKDF, per germline (reference sequence). The CDR3 loop reads CATSTETAGRWEKLFF. CDR3 DNA: TGTGCCACCAGCACAGAGACGGCAGGGAGGTGGGAAAAACTGTTTTTT.

The chain's CDR3 is CASSATGFDIQYF. In DNA form, the CDR3 reads TGTGCCAGCAGCGCAACAGGGTTTGACATTCAGTACTTC. The chain is built from TRBV5-4 and TRBJ2-4, with D tentatively TRBD1 (6 bases). Deletions cut 4 bases from V and 8 bases from J, with 13 bases between. Germline lookup yields CDR1 SGHNT and CDR2 YYREEE (reference sequence). The CDR3 length is 13 residues.

The V call is TRBV7-8, the J call TRBJ2-7; the match to TRBD2 covers 9 bases. Germline CDR1 is SGHVS and CDR2 is FQNEAQ. The junction had 15 bases not matched to a gene; V was cut back by 5 bases and J by 4 bases. The CDR3 sequence is 17 residues long. Written as DNA, the CDR3 is TGTGCCAGCAGCCGAGGGGCACTAGCGGGCGACCGGTACGAGCAGTACTTC. Its translation: CASSRGALAGDRYEQYF.

This clone was seen only a few times. The chain joins TRBV6-5 to TRBJ1-1; no clear D. The germline V and J ends were trimmed by 2 bases and 0 bases, with 10 bases remaining between them. The CDR3 contains 15 residues. The V gene's germline CDR1 is MNHEY and CDR2 SVGAGI. CDR3 amino acids: CASSYGLEMNTEAFF. The CDR3 region has the DNA TGTGCCAGCAGTTACGGGTTGGAGATGAACACTGAAGCTTTCTTT.

The chain uses TRBV7-2 and TRBJ2-7; 14 bases are shared with TRBD2. Trimming removed 4 bases from V and 0 bases from J; junction bases left unmatched: 2. CDR3 size: 16 residues. Germline lookup yields CDR1 SGHTA and CDR2 FQGNSA. As DNA, the CDR3 is TGTGCCAGCAGCTCGGGACTAGCGGGAGCCTCCTACGAGCAGTACTTC. Translation gives CASSSGLAGASYEQYF.

This clone was recorded only once. This chain connects TRBV7-6 to TRBJ1-1; D unresolved. The germline gives CDR1 SGHVS, CDR2 FNYEAQ. The CDR3 is made up of 15 amino acids. Between the trimmed V and J ends, which lost 3 bases and 6 bases, there was a span of 17 bases. This chain's CDR3 is CASSLLQPIPPEAFF. The CDR3 nucleotides read TGTGCCAGCAGCTTGTTACAGCCTATTCCCCCTGAAGCTTTCTTT. Full variable domain (missing parts from reference TRBV7-6 and TRBJ1-1): GAGVSQSPRYKVTKRGQDVALRCDPISGHVSLYWYRQALGQGPEFLTYFNYEAQQDKSGLPNDRFSAERPEGSISTLTIQRTEQRDSAMYRCASSLLQPIPPEAFFGQGTRLTVV.